Ten or more counts support the clone carrying this T cell receptor beta chain. The sample comes from a study of early T cells in non-severe SARS-CoV-2 infection. TCRdb re-called the 5' RACE reads with MiXCR, one entry per CDR3 protein. The sample has more than 35,000 distinct CDR3 sequences; roughly 5.3% are singletons. The clonotype originates from an adult who was a healthcare worker with PCR-confirmed SARS-CoV-2 infection or an uninfected control (not recorded which). The sample consisted of whole blood.

The CDR3 loop is CASSPPGTEAFF. In nucleotides, the CDR3 is TGTGCCAGCAGCCCCCCGGGGACTGAAGCTTTCTTT. V is TRBV7-9 and J is TRBJ1-1; D gene ambiguous. CDR1 is SEHNR and CDR2 is FQNEAQ in the germline V gene (reference sequence). Trimming left V 5 bases short and J 5 bases short, with 9 bases between. The CDR3 totals 12 residues. The full variable domain, in which reference TRBV7-9 and TRBJ1-1 provide the parts outside the CDR3, is DTGVSQNPRHKITKRGQNVTFRCDPISEHNRLYWYRQTLGQGPEFLTYFQNEAQLEKSRLLSDRFSAERPKGSFSTLEIQRTEQGDSAMYLCASSPPGTEAFFGQGTRLTVV.